A single T cell receptor (beta chain) is shown here with its context. The antigen is not known. Then a second PCR, running about 6 to 12 cycles, was carried out with a sample-barcoded 5' primer and a J-beta primer mix. Each CDR3 protein gets one entry after TCRdb re-called the 5' RACE reads with MiXCR. Of about 600,000 distinct CDR3 sequences in the sample, around 48% were seen once. The data originate from a study of blood T cells in healthy people across ages. Regarding the study as a whole: Calculation of diversity from one million T cells yielded estimates considered to be underestimates.

The CDR3 sequence is 13 residues long. Germline V lookup: CDR1 SEHNR, CDR2 FQNEAQ (reference sequence). Trimming took 5 bases from V and 6 from J, leaving 10 bases between them. The V call is TRBV7-9, the J call TRBJ2-2, with a possible D match to TRBD1 (5 bases). The sample consisted of blood. The TCR sequence derives from an older man in good health. CDR3 sequence (DNA): TGTGCCAGCAGCAGGGGTTCCGCCGGGGAGCTGTTTTTT. Amino acid sequence: CASSRGSAGELFF.